These 30 T cell receptor beta chains came from one sample sequenced in a study of T-cell memory formation after mild COVID-19. MiXCR was run by TCRdb on the 5' RACE reads, yielding one entry per CDR3 protein. The sample holds 200,000 to 250,000 distinct CDR3 sequences, roughly 10% seen once. Input material: PBMCs or a T cell subset sorted from them (not recorded which). The receptor source for this set is a man in his late teens or twenties who had mild COVID-19 (a few samples of this study predate the infection). Cell type and time point are not known.

This clonotype has only a few counts. This chain uses TRBV10-1 with TRBJ2-3, with D unclear. Trimming took 4 bases from V and 0 from J, leaving 11 bases between them. The germline gives CDR1 WNHNN, CDR2 SYGVQD (reference sequence). The CDR3 covers 15 residues. The CDR3, as DNA: TGCGCCAGCAGTGGAGGAACAGAAAGCACAGATACGCAGTATTTT. Amino acids: CASSGGTESTDTQYF.

This clonotype came up a few times. The chain couples TRBV28 to TRBJ2-5, with 11 bases fitting TRBD2. CDR3 length: 14 amino acids. Germline values: CDR1 MDHEN, CDR2 SYDVKM. V lost 8 bases to trimming and J lost 4 bases; unmatched junction nucleotides: 6. The chain's CDR3 is CASQTSGGIETQYF. The CDR3 region has the DNA TGTGCCAGCCAAACTAGCGGGGGCATAGAGACCCAGTACTTC.

A note on this clonotype: Possible read error: a much larger clone is one base away. The chain has TRBV10-1 and TRBJ2-3; possibly TRBD1 for D (6 bases). Germline CDR1 reads WNHNN; CDR2 reads SYGVQD (reference sequence). CDR3 size: 16 residues. The CDR3 region is CDSSESGTPSTDTQYF. DNA of the CDR3: TGCGACAGCAGTGAGTCCGGGACACCTAGCACAGATACGCAGTATTTT.

This clonotype has just a few counts. The chain recombines TRBV14 with TRBJ1-6, with 9 bases fitting TRBD1. The CDR3 covers 15 residues. V was pared by 4 bases and J by 9 bases, with 7 bases of the junction left unmatched. Per the germline V gene, CDR1 is SGHDN and CDR2 is FVKESK. The CDR3 spells CASSPDRGAGSPLHF. The DNA for the CDR3 is TGTGCCAGCAGCCCGGACAGGGGAGCTGGTTCACCCCTCCACTTT.

The chain couples TRBV4-2 to TRBJ2-1, with TRBD2 identical over 8 bases. V was pared by 5 bases and J by 7 bases, with 10 bases of the junction left unmatched. Germline-derived CDR1 and CDR2 are LGHNA and YNFKEQ. This CDR3 has 15 residues. The CDR3 here is CASSSRSGGSNEQFF. CDR3 nucleotide sequence: TGTGCCAGCAGCTCCCGAAGCGGGGGTTCGAATGAGCAGTTCTTC.

The V and J genes are TRBV18 and TRBJ1-2, with D perhaps TRBD1 (5 bases). Trimming pared 3 bases from V and 4 bases from J, leaving 12 bases between. Germline V gene data show CDR1 as KGHSH and CDR2 as LQKENI. CDR3 size: 14 residues. CDR3 nucleotides: TGTGCCAGCTCACCGGCGGGGCTTATCTATGGCTACACCTTC. Translating gives CASSPAGLIYGYTF.

This clonotype was detected many times. V usage is TRBV7-9 and J usage is TRBJ1-6; TRBD1 matches at 8 bases. The germline V gene has CDR1 SEHNR and CDR2 FQNEAQ (reference sequence). The CDR3 spans 15 residues. J lost 1 base, V lost 5 bases, and 1 base had no gene match. The CDR3 DNA follows: TGTGCCAGCAGCACAGGGGGGTCCTATAATTCACCCCTCCACTTT. This translates into CASSTGGSYNSPLHF.

The CDR3 reads CASSFAGTGVTDTQYF. DNA of the CDR3: TGCGCCAGCAGCTTCGCCGGGACAGGGGTCACAGATACGCAGTATTTT. J is TRBJ2-3 and V is TRBV5-1; 10 nucleotides agree with TRBD1. V lost 2 bases, J lost 2 bases, and 5 bases stayed unmatched. The CDR3 is 16 amino acids. The V gene's germline CDR1 is SGHRS and CDR2 YFSETQ.

This clonotype came up a few times. This chain joins TRBV7-2 and TRBJ2-5; D unclear. The germline CDR1 and CDR2 sequences are SGHTA and FQGNSA. Trimming took 5 bases from V and 4 from J, leaving 11 bases between them. The CDR3 sequence is 13 residues long. The CDR3 region is CASSPRNGETQYF. In DNA form, the CDR3 reads TGTGCCAGCAGCCCCAGGAACGGAGAGACCCAGTACTTC.

Written as DNA, the CDR3 is TGCGCCAGCAGCCAACGCGCCAGGGCAACCGGGGAGCTGTTTTTT. This gives the protein CASSQRARATGELFF. The chain employs TRBV4-1 and TRBJ2-2, with TRBD1 as a possible D gene (5 bases). Per germline, CDR1 MGHRA and CDR2 YSYEKL. Trimming pared 2 bases from V and 5 bases from J, leaving 12 bases between. The CDR3 is 15 amino acids.

The V call is TRBV10-3, the J call TRBJ2-6; D gene unclear. CDR3 length equals 14 residues. Looked up from germline, CDR1 is ENHRY and CDR2 is SYGVKD. The germline V and J ends were trimmed by 0 bases and 1 base, with 1 base remaining between them. CDR3 in DNA: TGTGCCATCAGTGAGTCTTCTGGGGCCAACGTCCTGACTTTC. Translating it yields CAISESSGANVLTF.

The chain uses TRBV5-1 and TRBJ1-1; 8 bases are a match to TRBD1. The CDR3 consists of 15 residues. Per germline, CDR1 SGHRS and CDR2 YFSETQ. V lost 4 bases to trimming and J lost 0 bases; unmatched junction nucleotides: 5. CDR3 sequence reads: CASSVPTGVNTEAFF. The CDR3 DNA sequence: TGCGCCAGCAGCGTCCCGACAGGGGTGAACACTGAAGCTTTCTTT.

The genes are TRBV7-2 and TRBJ2-7; D uncertain. The V end lost 5 bases, the J end lost 1 base, and 15 bases lay between the germline ends. This CDR3 is built from 15 residues. CDR1 is SGHTA and CDR2 is FQGNSA in the germline V gene. CDR3 nucleotide sequence: TGTGCCAGCAGCAAAACACCCGGACGGTCCTACGAGCAGTACTTC. Its protein product is CASSKTPGRSYEQYF.

The chain has TRBV20-1 and TRBJ1-1, with TRBD1 matching 7 bases. J lost 3 bases, V lost 3 bases, and 10 bases had no gene match. The CDR3 runs to 15 residues. Germline values: CDR1 DFQATT, CDR2 SNEGSKA (reference sequence). CDR3 sequence (DNA): TGCAGTGCTAGTGTAGGGGGCTTTTGGTACACTGAAGCTTTCTTT. It specifies CSASVGGFWYTEAFF.

The table lists this clonotype with a few counts. This chain connects TRBV6-6 to TRBJ1-5; D is possibly TRBD1 (5 bases). Germline V gene sequence: CDR1 MNHNY, CDR2 SVGAGI (reference sequence). This CDR3 spans 14 amino acids. The V gene lost 6 bases and the J gene lost 3 bases, with 12 bases spanning the gap. The CDR3 loop reads CASRDQGVNQPQHF. The CDR3 bases are TGTGCCAGCAGAGATCAGGGAGTCAATCAGCCCCAGCATTTT.

V and J are TRBV7-8 and TRBJ2-5; tentative D call: TRBD2 (7 bases). The CDR3 consists of 18 residues. V lost 6 bases and J lost 5, with 28 bases in between. Per germline, CDR1 SGHVS and CDR2 FQNEAQ. CDR3 amino acids: CASRGTRRGGPARETQYF. CDR3 bases: TGTGCCAGCAGAGGGACCCGAAGGGGGGGGCCAGCCCGGGAGACCCAGTACTTC.

The sample holds a few counts of this clonotype. V and J are TRBV14 and TRBJ2-5; 14 nucleotides agree with TRBD2. The CDR3 loop spans 18 amino acids. Trimming removed 3 bases from V and 6 bases from J; junction bases left unmatched: 12. Germline-derived CDR1 and CDR2 are SGHDN and FVKESK. The CDR3 nucleotides are TGTGCCAGCAGCCACGGACTAGCGGGGGGCCATCCTCTCCAGACCCAGTACTTC. Translating it yields CASSHGLAGGHPLQTQYF.

This chain links TRBV6-5 with TRBJ2-5; 8 bases agree with TRBD2. V lost 6 bases to trimming and J lost 5 bases; unmatched junction nucleotides: 5. There are 13 residues in the CDR3. Germline V lookup: CDR1 MNHEY, CDR2 SVGAGI. The DNA of the CDR3 is TGTGCCAGCAGACGGGGGGGGATGGAGACCCAGTACTTC. Encoded protein: CASRRGGMETQYF.

The V and J genes are TRBV6-2 or TRBV6-3 and TRBJ2-7; tentatively, D is TRBD1 or TRBD2 (5 bases each). Germline V CDR1 and CDR2: MNHEY, SVGEGT. The V end was cut by 8 bases, the J end by 0 bases, with 23 bases between. The CDR3 extends over 17 amino acids. In DNA, the CDR3 is TGTGCCAGCTTGTGGGACCCCAGAGAGCCCACCTCCTACGAGCAGTACTTC. This gives the protein CASLWDPREPTSYEQYF.

This clonotype was counted at least ten times. The genes are TRBV7-9 and TRBJ2-1, with a possible D match to TRBD1 (5 bases). The V and J ends lost 1 base and 0 bases respectively, with 16 bases between them. Per the germline V gene, CDR1 is SEHNR and CDR2 is FQNEAQ (reference sequence). The CDR3 runs to 18 residues. CDR3 bases: TGTGCCAGCAGCTTAGTAACAGGACCCCTTTTCTCCTACAATGAGCAGTTCTTC. Translated: CASSLVTGPLFSYNEQFF.

This clonotype turned up a few times. The gene calls are TRBV7-9 and TRBJ1-3, with D unresolved. Germline V gene data show CDR1 as SEHNR and CDR2 as FQNEAQ (reference sequence). The V end lost 3 bases, the J end lost 2 bases, and 8 bases lay between the germline ends. The CDR3 loop spans 14 amino acids. In DNA, the CDR3 is TGTGCCAGCAGCTTTACAGCTACTGGAAACACCATATATTTT. Its protein is CASSFTATGNTIYF.

V is TRBV25-1 and J is TRBJ1-1, with D unresolved. Trimming left V 7 bases short and J 2 bases short, with 17 bases between. The CDR3 has 15 amino acids. Per germline, CDR1 MGHDK and CDR2 SYGVNS. The CDR3 is CASTKGRMPNTEAFF. The CDR3 DNA reads TGTGCCAGCACGAAAGGTCGAATGCCTAACACTGAAGCTTTCTTT.

This rearrangement joins TRBV6-5 to TRBJ2-7, with D unclear. V lost 6 bases to trimming and J lost 0 bases, with 9 bases between them. The germline gives CDR1 MNHEY, CDR2 SVGAGI. The CDR3 extends over 13 amino acids. The CDR3 loop is CASRSSGSYEQYF. The CDR3, as DNA: TGTGCCAGCAGATCTTCAGGCTCCTACGAGCAGTACTTC.

The chain employs TRBV28 and TRBJ1-2; 9 nucleotides agree with TRBD1. The germline V gene has CDR1 MDHEN and CDR2 SYDVKM. The length of the CDR3 is 17 residues. Trimming at V came to 5 bases and at J to 4 bases, leaving 14 bases not matched to a gene. The CDR3 nucleotides are TGTGCCAGCAGTATATACGTAACAGGGGGCGGCGGCTATGGCTACACCTTC. Protein: CASSIYVTGGGGYGYTF.

There are many counts of this clonotype. The rearrangement joins TRBV12-3 or TRBV12-4 to TRBJ1-5, with D perhaps matching TRBD1 (5 bases). The CDR3 has 13 amino acids. V dropped 5 bases and J dropped 8 bases, with 13 bases sitting between them. CDR3 DNA sequence: TGTGCCAGCAGTCTAGACAGCCAAAAGCCCCAGCATTTT. This codes for CASSLDSQKPQHF.

The J gene is TRBJ2-1, the V gene TRBV12-3 or TRBV12-4; 7 bases match TRBD1. The CDR3 sequence is 15 residues long. After removal of 5 bases from V and 4 bases from J, the junction contained 8 bases not matched to a gene. DNA of the CDR3: TGTGCCAGCAGTCCACGACAGGGTTGGTACAATGAGCAGTTCTTC. Protein product: CASSPRQGWYNEQFF.

This clonotype has at least ten counts. This rearrangement joins TRBV5-4 to TRBJ2-2, with 10 bases that match TRBD2. CDR3 length: 13 residues. V was pared by 7 bases and J by 6 bases, with 3 bases of the junction left unmatched. The germline V gene has CDR1 SGHNT and CDR2 YYREEE (reference sequence). The CDR3, as DNA: TGTGCCAGCTGGAGCGGGGGGGCCGGGGAGCTGTTTTTT. Translation: CASWSGGAGELFF.

V is TRBV7-3 and J is TRBJ2-3; 9 bases agree with TRBD2. The CDR3 extends over 16 amino acids. The germline V gene encodes CDR1 SGHTA and CDR2 FQGTGA. The trim removed 5 bases at V and 2 bases at J, leaving 8 bases unmatched. CDR3 bases: TGTGCCAGCAGCCCCGGGGTAGCGGGGGTCACAGATACGCAGTATTTT. It translates to CASSPGVAGVTDTQYF.

This clonotype appeared a few times. The chain combines TRBV18 with TRBJ2-3, with D uncertain. The CDR3 contains 12 residues. V gave up 0 bases and J gave up 6 bases, with 4 bases separating them. Germline values: CDR1 KGHSH, CDR2 LQKENI. The CDR3 region has the DNA TGTGCCAGCTCACCACCGTCGGATACGCAGTATTTT. Translated, it gives CASSPPSDTQYF.

This clonotype was counted ten times or more. The chain couples TRBV12-3 or TRBV12-4 to TRBJ2-1; 8 bases map to TRBD1. The CDR3 is 13 amino acids. The trim removed 8 bases at V and 10 bases at J, leaving 10 bases unmatched. CDR3 nucleotide sequence: TGTGCCAGCCGGACAGGGCGAATCAACGAGCAGTTCTTC. The encoded protein is CASRTGRINEQFF.